The 26 T cell receptor beta chains presented below share a single source sample, sequenced in a study of blood T cell repertoires in COVID-19. Only in-frame clones appear in the TCRdb table, and some are missing; sequencing was by immunoSEQ multiplex PCR. Of over 200,000 clones in the sample, roughly four fifths were seen once. Sequencing was done on a sample of peripheral blood. These receptors originate from a man between 50 and 59 years old with active or convalescent COVID-19.

The chain uses TRBV19 and TRBJ1-4; no definite D call. The germline gives CDR1 LNHDA, CDR2 SQIVND (reference sequence). V lost 5 bases to trimming and J lost 2 bases, with 12 bases between them. CDR3 length: 15 amino acids. This CDR3 is CASSQALSTNEKLFF. Here the CDR3 DNA reads TGTGCCAGTAGTCAAGCGCTCAGTACTAATGAAAAACTGTTTTTT.

This clone came up a few times. This chain uses TRBV7-3 with TRBJ1-3, with D maybe TRBD1 (5 bases). V was pared by 3 bases and J by 4 bases, with 7 bases between. The CDR3 consists of 13 residues. The germline gives CDR1 SGHTA, CDR2 FQGTGA. CDR3 coding DNA: TGTGCCAGCAGCTTTAAGGGGGGAAACACCATATATTTT. This sequence encodes CASSFKGGNTIYF.

CDR3 coding DNA: TGCGCCAGCAGCTTAGAGGTGAACACTGAAGCTTTCTTT. It codes for CASSLEVNTEAFF. The rearrangement links TRBV5-1 to TRBJ1-1; D not resolved. Germline V gives CDR1 SGHRS, CDR2 YFSETQ. This CDR3 region has 13 residues. The V end lost 2 bases, the J end lost 0 bases, and 5 bases lay between the germline ends.

The rearrangement links TRBV7-2 to TRBJ1-1, with unresolved D. The CDR3 length is 12 residues. CDR1 SGHTA and CDR2 FQGNSA come from the germline V gene. Trimming shortened V by 3 bases and J by 5 bases, and 7 bases separated the two germline ends. The chain's CDR3 is CASSFPGTEAFF. The DNA for the CDR3 is TGTGCCAGCAGCTTCCCCGGGACTGAAGCTTTCTTT.

The rearrangement joins TRBV7-8 to TRBJ2-7; a possible D gene is TRBD2 (6 bases). Germline V gene lookup returns CDR1 SGHVS and CDR2 FQNEAQ. The V end was cut by 1 base, the J end by 11 bases, with 18 bases between. This CDR3 is built from 14 residues. The CDR3 nucleotides are TGTGCCAGCAGCTTAGATAGGCCAGAAGGCGGGAAGTACTTC. Amino acid sequence: CASSLDRPEGGKYF.

On this clone: Other DNA variants within this sample encode the same CDR3. The rearrangement joins TRBV24-1 to TRBJ1-5; D is perhaps TRBD1 (6 bases). V was pared by 6 bases and J by 4 bases, with 6 bases between. Germline-derived CDR1 and CDR2 are KGHDR and SFDVKD. The CDR3 is 12 amino acids. The DNA of the CDR3 is TGTGCCACCAGTAGGGGGAATCAGCCCCAGCATTTT. As protein: CATSRGNQPQHF.

The V and J genes are TRBV12-1 and TRBJ2-7; the D segment call TRBD2 is taken from the table without a DNA check. TRBV12-1 is labeled a pseudogene. The CDR3 sequence is 14 residues long. The CDR3 region is CASRGVTSSYEQYF. CDR3 coding DNA: TGTGCCAGCAGAGGAGTCACTAGCTCCTACGAGCAGTACTTC.

This rearrangement joins TRBV5-1 to TRBJ2-7; no definite D call. Deletions cut 1 base from V and 3 bases from J, with 11 bases between. CDR1 SGHRS and CDR2 YFSETQ come from the germline V gene. The CDR3 length is 14 residues. For the CDR3, the DNA is TGCGCCAGCAGCTTGAGCAGGATAAACTACGAGCAGTACTTC. It encodes CASSLSRINYEQYF.

V usage is TRBV19 and J usage is TRBJ2-5, with TRBD2 identical over 14 bases. This CDR3 comprises 18 residues. After removal of 2 bases from V and 2 bases from J, the junction contained 7 bases not matched to a gene. CDR1 and CDR2 (germline): LNHDA, SQIVND (reference sequence). This CDR3 reads CASSIRLAGGIQQETQYF. The CDR3 DNA reads TGTGCCAGTAGTATAAGACTAGCGGGGGGGATTCAACAAGAGACCCAGTACTTC.

The chain joins TRBV20-1 to TRBJ2-1, with a possible D match to TRBD1 (6 bases). CDR1 and CDR2 (germline): DFQATT, SNEGSKA (reference sequence). With 3 bases removed from V and 12 bases from J, the gap between germline ends came to 15 bases. This CDR3 region has 12 residues. The CDR3 sequence is CSASTGPKGQFF. CDR3 DNA: TGCAGTGCTAGTACAGGGCCAAAGGGGCAGTTCTTC.

The chain links TRBV12-3 or TRBV12-4 to TRBJ2-5; 9 bases agree with TRBD1. V was pared by 5 bases and J by 7 bases, with 5 bases of the junction left unmatched. CDR3 length: 13 residues. The CDR3 protein is CASSLQGAGTQYF. The CDR3 DNA sequence: TGTGCCAGCAGTCTACAGGGGGCCGGGACCCAGTACTTC.

This sequence joins TRBV10-2 and TRBJ1-6; no clear D. The CDR3 is made up of 14 amino acids. The germline CDR1 and CDR2 sequences are WSHSY and SAAADI. Trimming took off 3 bases at V and 4 bases at J, with 7 bases between the two ends. CDR3 in DNA: TGCGCCAGCAGTGATAGGGAGTATAATTCACCCCTCCACTTT. Its protein is CASSDREYNSPLHF.

This sequence joins TRBV19 and TRBJ1-1; TRBD1 matches at 9 bases. J was trimmed by 3 bases and V by 3 bases; bases with no gene match: 5. The CDR3 loop spans 15 amino acids. Germline values: CDR1 LNHDA, CDR2 SQIVND (reference sequence). The CDR3 loop reads CASSIERQGDTEAFF. Here the CDR3 DNA reads TGTGCCAGTAGTATTGAGCGACAGGGGGACACTGAAGCTTTCTTT.

This sequence joins TRBV4-1 and TRBJ2-1, with 7 bases identical to TRBD2. This CDR3 contains 18 residues. Germline assignment: CDR1 MGHRA and CDR2 YSYEKL. J gave up 4 bases and V 3 bases, and 15 bases lay outside the gene matches. This chain's CDR3 is CASSQEGVLAALYNEQFF. DNA of the CDR3: TGCGCCAGCAGCCAGGAAGGGGTTCTAGCGGCTTTATACAATGAGCAGTTCTTC.

This chain connects TRBV19 to TRBJ1-4, with D uncertain. Deletions cut 2 bases from V and 3 bases from J, with 7 bases between. Looked up from germline, CDR1 is LNHDA and CDR2 is SQIVND (reference sequence). The CDR3 contains 14 residues. DNA for the CDR3: TGTGCCAGTAGTATACAGTTATCTAATGAAAAACTGTTTTTT. Its translation: CASSIQLSNEKLFF.

This clone was picked up a small number of times. V gene TRBV4-2 combines with J gene TRBJ2-5, with 9 nucleotides matching TRBD2. The junction had 5 bases not matched to a gene; V was cut back by 1 base and J by 5 bases. The CDR3 extends over 15 amino acids. CDR1 LGHNA and CDR2 YNFKEQ come from the germline V gene. CDR3 nucleotide sequence: TGTGCCAGCAGCCAAGGGGCTAGCGGGGATGAGACCCAGTACTTC. Protein: CASSQGASGDETQYF.

The rearrangement joins TRBV7-3 to TRBJ2-6; the D gene is possibly TRBD1 (5 bases). The CDR3 is 17 residues long. Trimming took off 3 bases at V and 0 bases at J, with 12 bases between the two ends. Looked up from germline, CDR1 is SGHTA and CDR2 is FQGTGA. The chain's CDR3 is CASSFQGSVSGANVLTF. The CDR3 DNA reads TGTGCCAGCAGCTTTCAGGGATCCGTCTCTGGGGCCAACGTCCTGACTTTC.

This clone was recorded a few times. The V and J genes are TRBV24-1 and TRBJ2-5, with D perhaps matching TRBD1 (5 bases). CDR1 is KGHDR and CDR2 is SFDVKD in the germline V gene. Trimming removed 10 bases from V and 5 bases from J, with 13 bases in between. This CDR3 has 12 residues. CDR3 nucleotide sequence: TGTGCCACGCAGGGAACCGGCGAGACCCAGTACTTC. Translated, it gives CATQGTGETQYF.

V and J are TRBV6-5 and TRBJ1-1; 8 bases are shared with TRBD1. The V and J ends lost 7 bases and 12 bases, in that order; junction bases with no gene match: 7. The CDR3 is 11 residues long. The germline gives CDR1 MNHEY, CDR2 SVGAGI. The CDR3 loop reads CASNPDRETFF. Here the CDR3 DNA reads TGTGCCAGCAACCCGGACAGGGAAACTTTCTTT.

This chain joins TRBV7-8 and TRBJ2-3; D unresolved. V was pared by 5 bases and J by 0 bases, with 9 bases between. CDR3 size: 14 residues. Germline assignment: CDR1 SGHVS and CDR2 FQNEAQ. For the CDR3, the DNA is TGTGCCAGCAGCCGAGCTCCGAGCACAGATACGCAGTATTTT. Translated: CASSRAPSTDTQYF.

V usage is TRBV30 and J usage is TRBJ1-2; D is possibly TRBD1 (5 bases). In germline, CDR1 is GTSNPN, CDR2 SVGIG (reference sequence). CDR3 length equals 12 residues. V shed 2 bases and J shed 3 bases, with 7 bases lying between them. The CDR3 loop is CAWSTGHYGYTF. The CDR3 bases are TGTGCCTGGAGTACAGGCCACTATGGCTACACCTTC.

A single count supports this clone. The chain couples TRBV7-2 to TRBJ2-5; 8 bases match TRBD2. The ends lost 3 bases at V and 1 base at J; junction bases unmatched: 7. There are 16 residues in the CDR3. Per the germline V gene, CDR1 is SGHTA and CDR2 is FQGNSA. Here the CDR3 reads CASSLGLVISQETQYF. The CDR3 nucleotides read TGTGCCAGCAGCTTGGGACTAGTTATCTCCCAAGAGACCCAGTACTTC. The full variable domain, completed using reference TRBV7-2 and TRBJ2-5, is GAGVSQSPSNKVTEKGKDVELRCDPISGHTALYWYRQSLGQGLEFLIYFQGNSAPDKSGLPSDRFSAERTGGSVSTLTIQRTQQEDSAVYLCASSLGLVISQETQYFGPGTRLLVL.

The V and J genes are TRBV7-3 and TRBJ1-1; D might be TRBD1 (5 bases). Germline assignment: CDR1 SGHTA and CDR2 FQGTGA. This CDR3 has 15 amino acids. V was trimmed by 5 bases and J by 5 bases, leaving 18 bases between them. CDR3 coding DNA: TGTGCCAGCAGCCTCCTCCCCGGGGAGGGGACTGAAGCTTTCTTT. The encoded protein is CASSLLPGEGTEAFF.

The genes are TRBV19 and TRBJ1-1; possibly TRBD1 for D (6 bases). The V gene lost 4 bases and the J gene lost 1 base, with 10 bases spanning the gap. CDR1 and CDR2 (germline): LNHDA, SQIVND (reference sequence). This CDR3 region has 14 residues. CDR3 in DNA: TGTGCCAGTAGTACCAAGACAGGGAACACTGAAGCTTTCTTT. This codes for CASSTKTGNTEAFF.

The V and J genes are TRBV7-5 and TRBJ1-5; the D call TRBD1 from the table was never checked on the DNA. TRBV7-5 is noted as a pseudogene. CDR3 length equals 15 residues. The CDR3 here is CVRSVRQGASLPQHF. The CDR3 DNA sequence: TGTGTCAGAAGCGTGAGACAGGGGGCCTCTTTACCCCAGCATTTT.

V is TRBV15 and J is TRBJ2-1; TRBD2 agrees at 12 bases. This CDR3 spans 15 amino acids. CDR1 and CDR2 (germline): LNHNV, YYDKDF (reference sequence). With 3 bases clipped from V and 4 bases from J, the junction kept 1 base outside the gene matches. The CDR3 protein is CATSRTSGGYNEQFF. The CDR3 nucleotides are TGTGCCACCAGCAGGACTAGCGGGGGATACAATGAGCAGTTCTTC.